These 22 T cell receptor beta chains share one sample of origin, sequenced in a study of identical twins. One entry per CDR3 protein, called by TCRdb with MiXCR from the 5' RACE reads. The sample lists 250,000 or so distinct CDR3 sequences; 6% to 8.5% were seen once. The sample also formed part of further work on yellow fever vaccine responses in identical twins.

The sequencing input was CD8+ T cells sorted from blood. The receptor set was obtained from a woman younger than 30 in good health.

This clonotype was counted at least ten times. This chain joins TRBV4-1 and TRBJ2-5; D possibly matches TRBD1 or TRBD2 (7 bases each). The CDR3 length is 17 residues. Trimming pared 0 bases from V and 4 bases from J, leaving 18 bases between. From germline, CDR1 is MGHRA and CDR2 YSYEKL. In DNA form, the CDR3 reads TGCGCCAGCAGCCAAGATCAGCTCAGGGGGGGAGGAGAGACCCAGTACTTC. This codes for CASSQDQLRGGGETQYF.

The chain is built from TRBV2 and TRBJ1-1; D is unresolved. The V gene lost 10 bases and the J gene lost 3 bases, with 9 bases spanning the gap. Germline loops: CDR1 SNHLY, CDR2 FYNNEI. The CDR3 spans 11 residues. For the CDR3, the DNA is TGTGCCACCTACGGGGACACTGAAGCTTTCTTT. It encodes CATYGDTEAFF.

In this sample, this clonotype turned up many times. The junction does not match germline at one end; this may be a read error. The rearrangement joins TRBV9 to TRBJ2-1; D ambiguous. CDR1 and CDR2 from the germline V gene are SGDLS and YYNGEE. The CDR3 has 9 amino acids. The CDR3 sequence: CASSSPPIF. The CDR3 bases are TGTGCCAGCAGTTCGCCCCCAATCTTC.

V usage is TRBV28 and J usage is TRBJ2-5, with D possibly TRBD1 on 6 matching bases. The CDR3 contains 18 residues. V was pared by 10 bases and J by 8 bases, with 35 bases between. Germline CDR1 MDHEN, CDR2 SYDVKM. The CDR3 region is CATESTGAIDIYQGTQYF. CDR3 DNA: TGTGCCACCGAATCGACAGGAGCCATCGACATCTACCAAGGAACCCAGTACTTC.

This clonotype has ten or more counts. This chain uses TRBV12-3 or TRBV12-4 with TRBJ2-1, with D possibly TRBD2 on 5 matching bases. The V end was cut by 2 bases, the J end by 10 bases, with 6 bases between. This CDR3 region has 11 residues. DNA for the CDR3: TGTGCCAGCAGTTTATCGGGAGAGCAGTTCTTC. It encodes CASSLSGEQFF.

This clonotype was counted only a few times. The genes are TRBV20-1 and TRBJ2-1; D ambiguous. The germline V gene has CDR1 DFQATT and CDR2 SNEGSKA (reference sequence). This CDR3 has 17 amino acids. Trimming shortened V by 6 bases and J by 0 bases, and 21 bases separated the two germline ends. CDR3: CSAMTPLRKSSYNEQFF. The CDR3, as DNA: TGCAGTGCCATGACACCCTTGCGAAAGAGCTCCTACAATGAGCAGTTCTTC.

The V gene is TRBV28, the J gene TRBJ2-7; 8 bases line up with TRBD2. The germline gives CDR1 MDHEN, CDR2 SYDVKM. The length of the CDR3 is 16 residues. The trim removed 4 bases at V and 4 bases at J, leaving 12 bases unmatched. Here the CDR3 DNA reads TGTGCCAGCAGTTCCCCACCCTTTAGCGGGGAATACGAGCAGTACTTC. Encoded protein: CASSSPPFSGEYEQYF.

The chain combines TRBV2 with TRBJ2-1; the match to TRBD2 covers 9 bases. The CDR3 loop spans 17 amino acids. J was trimmed by 3 bases and V by 6 bases; bases with no gene match: 12. Germline V gene sequence: CDR1 SNHLY, CDR2 FYNNEI. The CDR3 sequence is CASRDGREGIFYNEQFF. Written as DNA, the CDR3 is TGTGCCAGCAGAGACGGGCGGGAGGGGATTTTCTACAATGAGCAGTTCTTC. The full variable domain, its missing parts supplied by reference TRBV2 and TRBJ2-1, is EPEVTQTPSHQVTQMGQEVILRCVPISNHLYFYWYRQILGQKVEFLVSFYNNEISEKSEIFDDQFSVERPDGSNFTLKIRSTKLEDSAMYFCASRDGREGIFYNEQFFGPGTRLTVL.

V gene TRBV2 combines with J gene TRBJ2-1, with D unclear. With 7 bases removed from V and 9 bases from J, the gap between germline ends came to 16 bases. This CDR3 is 13 amino acids long. The germline V gene encodes CDR1 SNHLY and CDR2 FYNNEI. The CDR3 coding sequence is TGTGCCAGCAATAGTAGAGATACAACTGAGCAGTTCTTC. Translation gives CASNSRDTTEQFF.

This clonotype was detected ten times or more. This chain joins TRBV24-1 and TRBJ1-1; D gene ambiguous. Deletions cut 2 bases from V and 3 bases from J, with 6 bases between. In germline, CDR1 is KGHDR, CDR2 SFDVKD. This CDR3 contains 13 residues. DNA of the CDR3: TGTGCCACCAGTGATTCCGACTACACTGAAGCTTTCTTT. Translating gives CATSDSDYTEAFF.

A remark on this clonotype: The junction differs from germline at one of its ends, possibly a read error. This chain links TRBV7-9 with TRBJ2-7; 9 bases fit TRBD1. Germline loops: CDR1 SEHNR, CDR2 FQNEAQ (reference sequence). The CDR3 has 11 amino acids. CDR3 nucleotide sequence: TGTGCCAGCAGCCCGGGGACAGGGTTGAAGTTC. Its protein product is CASSPGTGLKF.

There are many counts of this clonotype. The chain carries TRBV20-1 and TRBJ1-1, with D uncertain. V lost 3 bases, J lost 2 bases, and 10 bases lay in between. The germline CDR1 and CDR2 sequences are DFQATT and SNEGSKA (reference sequence). This CDR3 contains 13 residues. CDR3 sequence (DNA): TGCAGTGCTAGGGAGGACCTCAACACTGAAGCTTTCTTT. Translation gives CSAREDLNTEAFF.

Written as DNA, the CDR3 is TGTGCCAGCAGCGACCGGAACGCCCGGGACAGGGGACCCTACGAGCAGTACGTC. The encoded protein is CASSDRNARDRGPYEQYV. This rearrangement joins TRBV21-1 to TRBJ2-7; TRBD1 is the table's D call and was not checked against the DNA. TRBV21-1 is assigned pseudogene status. The CDR3 runs to 18 residues.

This clonotype was recorded a few times. The genes are TRBV20-1 and TRBJ2-1; D gene ambiguous. V was shortened by 2 bases and J by 6 bases, with 17 bases between the two germline ends. In germline, CDR1 is DFQATT, CDR2 SNEGSKA (reference sequence). The CDR3 has 15 residues. In nucleotides, the CDR3 is TGCAGTGCTAGATCCACAGACCCCCCAACCAATGAGCAGTTCTTC. This encodes CSARSTDPPTNEQFF.

This clonotype was seen at least ten times. The genes are TRBV12-3 or TRBV12-4 and TRBJ2-1; D is possibly TRBD2 (6 bases). This CDR3 region has 14 residues. V lost 6 bases and J lost 4, with 13 bases in between. For the CDR3, the DNA is TGTGCCAGCAGCCGCGGGACTCCTTACAATGAGCAGTTCTTC. Residues: CASSRGTPYNEQFF.

This clonotype was counted a few times. This chain links TRBV20-1 with TRBJ2-5, with TRBD2 identical over 13 bases. After removal of 1 base from V and 1 base from J, the junction contained 27 bases not matched to a gene. CDR1 DFQATT and CDR2 SNEGSKA come from the germline V gene (reference sequence). This CDR3 is built from 24 residues. CDR3 amino acids: CSARAPLSRLKDLLAGGPQETQYF. The CDR3 coding sequence is TGCAGTGCTAGAGCCCCGCTGTCCCGGCTGAAAGATTTACTAGCGGGGGGGCCCCAAGAGACCCAGTACTTC.

The gene calls are TRBV20-1 and TRBJ2-7; perhaps TRBD1 as D (7 bases). The CDR3 is 14 amino acids. Trimming pared 6 bases from V and 8 bases from J, leaving 23 bases between. Germline assignment: CDR1 DFQATT and CDR2 SNEGSKA (reference sequence). CDR3 in DNA: TGCAGTGCCGGCCTCCCAGGGGGGACCGTGCAGCAGTACTTC. Protein sequence: CSAGLPGGTVQQYF.

The rearrangement links TRBV13 to TRBJ2-7, with 11 bases aligning to TRBD2. CDR3 length equals 17 residues. The trim removed 3 bases at V and 1 base at J, leaving 8 bases unmatched. CDR1 and CDR2 from the germline V gene are PRHDT and FYEKMQ (reference sequence). The CDR3 region has the DNA TGTGCCAGCAGCTTCCGAGGACTAGCGGGCGAATCCTACGAGCAGTACGTC. It specifies CASSFRGLAGESYEQYV.

The chain uses TRBV19 and TRBJ2-3; possible D gene TRBD1, 6 bases. The germline V and J ends were trimmed by 4 bases and 4 bases, with 12 bases remaining between them. The CDR3 loop spans 14 amino acids. Germline-derived CDR1 and CDR2 are LNHDA and SQIVND (reference sequence). DNA of the CDR3: TGTGCCAGTAGTACCCTACAGGGTTCAGATACGCAGTATTTT. This translates into CASSTLQGSDTQYF.

At least ten counts were recorded for this clonotype. The chain joins TRBV5-5 to TRBJ2-5, with D possibly being TRBD1 or TRBD2 (5 bases each). The CDR3 runs to 16 residues. With 0 bases removed from V and 4 bases from J, the gap between germline ends came to 16 bases. CDR1 is SGHKS and CDR2 is YYEKEE in the germline V gene (reference sequence). The chain's CDR3 is CASSLAGQGNRETQYF. CDR3 bases: TGTGCCAGCAGCTTGGCGGGGCAGGGAAATAGAGAGACCCAGTACTTC.

This clonotype appeared many times. V is TRBV15 and J is TRBJ2-1; D unclear. V lost 1 base and J lost 3, with 1 base in between. Germline loops: CDR1 LNHNV, CDR2 YYDKDF (reference sequence). The CDR3 covers 12 residues. CDR3 DNA: TGTGCCACCAGCAGAGTCTACAATGAGCAGTTCTTC. It yields the protein CATSRVYNEQFF.

This clonotype was picked up many times. This chain links TRBV4-1 with TRBJ2-5; the match to TRBD2 covers 8 bases. Germline trimming cut 0 bases from V and 5 bases from J; bases unmatched to any gene: 8. The CDR3 extends over 16 amino acids. The germline gives CDR1 MGHRA, CDR2 YSYEKL. This CDR3 is CASSQEASGSRETQYF. The CDR3 nucleotides are TGCGCCAGCAGCCAAGAAGCCAGCGGGAGCCGGGAGACCCAGTACTTC.